These T cell receptor beta chains were read from a single sample in a study of cytomegalovirus exposure and HLA in healthy donors. Profiled with immunoSEQ multiplex PCR; TCRdb holds only in-frame clones, not every one. The table includes about 150,000 clones, 79% detected once. The source material was PBMCs. These receptors all stem from a man in his fifties or sixties in good health and CMV-seropositive. The CDR3 runs from the conserved cysteine through the conserved F or W. D genes are given only for firm matches. Part of the rows lack a size; the others show once, few, many or a class for expanded clones.

clone_size	j_call	v_call	d_call	cdr3_nt	cdr3_aa
NA	TRBJ2-7	TRBV19	TRBD1	TGTGCCAGTAGGCCGGGACAGGGAAGTTCCTACGAGCAGTACTTC	CASRPGQGSSYEQYF
NA	TRBJ2-2	TRBV2	TRBD2	TGTGCCAGCAGTGTAAGGCTAGCGGGAGTGACCGGGGAGCTGTTTTTT	CASSVRLAGVTGELFF
NA	TRBJ2-1	TRBV29-1	TRBD1	TGCAGCGTAGACAGGGGATTCCCTTTCAATGAGCAGTTCTTC	CSVDRGFPFNEQFF
once	TRBJ1-1	TRBV6-5	TRBD1	TGTGCCAGCAGAACCACAGGGGGGATAGCTGAAGCTTTCTTT	CASRTTGGIAEAFF
few	TRBJ2-5	TRBV20-1	NA	TGCAGTGCCTGGAGTGTTGAGACCCAGTACTTC	CSAWSVETQYF
few	TRBJ2-1	TRBV11-3	TRBD1	TGTGCCAGCAGCCTGGGGGCTTTAGGGGGCGAGCAGTTCTTC	CASSLGALGGEQFF
NA	TRBJ2-7	TRBV5-6	TRBD1	TGTGCCAGCAGCAACCGGGACAGTTCCTACGAGCAGTACTTC	CASSNRDSSYEQYF
NA	TRBJ1-6	TRBV2	NA	TGTGCCAGCAGTGGGTTAAGGGGTTCACCCCTCCACTTT	CASSGLRGSPLHF
NA	TRBJ1-4	TRBV28	TRBD1	TGTGCCAGCAGTTTTTTGGACAGGGGGCCCGGAAATGGTGAAAAACTGTTTTTT	CASSFLDRGPGNGEKLFF
few	TRBJ1-2	TRBV5-5	TRBD1	TGTGCCAGCAGCTTGGGGCAGGGGGTAAACTATGGCTACACCTTC	CASSLGQGVNYGYTF
NA	TRBJ1-3	TRBV5-1	TRBD1	TGCGCCAGCAGAACAGGGGACGGAAACACCATATATTTT	CASRTGDGNTIYF
NA	TRBJ2-7	TRBV5-1	TRBD2	TGCGCCAGCAGCGTGGCGGGGGATGGCGAGCAGTACTTC	CASSVAGDGEQYF
NA	TRBJ1-1	TRBV29-1	TRBD1	TGCAGCGGGGACAGGCCTGGGAACGCTGAAGCTTTCTTT	CSGDRPGNAEAFF
few	TRBJ1-6	TRBV11-2	NA	TGTGCCAGCAGCTTAAGAGGCAGGGGTAATTCACCCCTCCACTTT	CASSLRGRGNSPLHF
NA	TRBJ2-1	TRBV7-9	NA	TGTGCCAGCAGCCCGACTAGTAATGAGCAGTTCTTC	CASSPTSNEQFF
NA	TRBJ2-5	TRBV5-4	TRBD1	TGTGCCAGCAGCCCGGGGATCGGGACAGGGGGACAAGAGACCCAGTACTTC	CASSPGIGTGGQETQYF
NA	TRBJ1-2	TRBV13	NA	TGTGCCAGCAGCTTAGGGACAGGTCGGTATGGCTACACCTTC	CASSLGTGRYGYTF
NA	TRBJ2-7	TRBV7-9	TRBD2	TGTGCCAGCAGCTCGACTAGCGGCCCCTACGAGCAGTACTTC	CASSSTSGPYEQYF
NA	TRBJ2-5	TRBV10-3	TRBD1	TGTGCCATCAGTGAGTCAACAGGGGGCTTAGAGACCCAGTACTTC	CAISESTGGLETQYF
NA	TRBJ1-4	TRBV5-1	NA	TGCGCCAGCAGCTTTAGATGGAATGAAAAACTGTTTTTT	CASSFRWNEKLFF
NA	TRBJ2-5	TRBV29-1	TRBD1	TGCAGCGTTTCGACAGGGTGGGGACAAGAGACCCAGTACTTC	CSVSTGWGQETQYF
NA	TRBJ1-4	TRBV5-1	NA	TGCGCCAGCTGCGTGAACCCGAATGAAAAACTGTTTTTT	CASCVNPNEKLFF
NA	TRBJ2-5	TRBV10-3	TRBD1	TGTGCCATCAGGGGGACAGGGAGGGAGGAGACCCAGTACTTC	CAIRGTGREETQYF
NA	TRBJ1-6	TRBV6-5	NA	TGTGCCAGCAGTTACTTGGAGGGCGGCTCACCCCTCCACTTT	CASSYLEGGSPLHF
NA	TRBJ1-2	TRBV19	TRBD1	TGTGCCAGTAGTACTCCGACAGGGGGCGACTATGGCTACACCTTC	CASSTPTGGDYGYTF
NA	TRBJ2-1	TRBV9	TRBD1	TGTGCCAGCAGCCCCCGTGGGACAGTCATATACAATGAGCAGTTCTTC	CASSPRGTVIYNEQFF
NA	TRBJ2-7	TRBV19	NA	TGTGCCAGTAGTATAGCCGGGTACGAGCAGTACTTC	CASSIAGYEQYF
NA	TRBJ2-7	TRBV7-9	NA	TGTGCCAGCAGCTTTGAGGGAGGTCGTCTCGAGCAGTACTTC	CASSFEGGRLEQYF
NA	TRBJ2-7	TRBV5-4	TRBD2	TGTGCCAGCAGCTTAGCGGGACCCTACGAGCAGTACTTC	CASSLAGPYEQYF
once	TRBJ2-5	TRBV5-1	NA	TGCGCCAGCAGCTTGGGGGAGACAGAGACCCAGTACTTC	CASSLGETETQYF
NA	TRBJ1-6	TRBV2	NA	TGTGCCAGCAGTGACCAGGCTTCACCCCTCCACTTT	CASSDQASPLHF
NA	TRBJ1-1	TRBV14	TRBD1	TGTGCCAGCAGCCTAGGGACAGGGACCCTCACAGCTTTCTTT	CASSLGTGTLTAFF
NA	TRBJ1-5	TRBV4-1	NA	TGCGCCAGCAGCCTAGGGGGGGTTAGGCAGCCCCAGCATTTT	CASSLGGVRQPQHF
NA	TRBJ1-1	TRBV5-6	NA	TGTGCCAGCAGTTATGTTGTACGACAGAACACTGAAGCTTTCTTT	CASSYVVRQNTEAFF